The 18 T cell receptor beta chains given below trace back to one sample, sequenced in a study of OX40 agonist ivuxolimab in advanced cancers. Clones were read by immunoSEQ multiplex PCR, and TCRdb kept only the in-frame ones, dropping some. This table has more than 50,000 clones, 80% to 85% appearing once. Sequences were derived from CD4+ or CD8+ T cells sorted from blood, sampled in a trial of the OX40 agonist ivuxolimab. Receptor source: an adult with an advanced solid tumor such as melanoma, head and neck, liver or kidney cancer.

CDR3 in DNA: TGTGCCAGCAGCCACGAGGTGGTGCCGGCAGAGACCCAGTACTTC. Protein product: CASSHEVVPAETQYF. The V gene is TRBV7-4, the J gene TRBJ2-5; D not certain. The germline CDR1 and CDR2 sequences are SGHVT and SQSDAQ. V lost 5 bases and J 4 bases, leaving 17 bases between the germline ends. The CDR3 is 15 amino acids.

The chain employs TRBV4-1 and TRBJ2-3; TRBD2 aligns across 12 bases. The CDR3 sequence is 17 residues long. V was pared by 2 bases and J by 2 bases, with 5 bases of the junction left unmatched. Germline V gene lookup returns CDR1 MGHRA and CDR2 YSYEKL. CDR3: CASSQKGLAGNTDTQYF. CDR3 nucleotide sequence: TGCGCCAGCAGCCAAAAAGGACTAGCGGGGAACACAGATACGCAGTATTTT.

The chain employs TRBV27 and TRBJ1-1; TRBD1 is a possible D gene (6 bases). Germline CDR1 is MNHEY and CDR2 is SMNVEV (reference sequence). The V gene lost 7 bases and the J gene lost 1 base, with 13 bases spanning the gap. There are 14 residues in the CDR3. CDR3 loop: CASTSGAENTEAFF. CDR3 DNA sequence: TGTGCCAGCACCTCGGGGGCAGAGAACACTGAAGCTTTCTTT.

The DNA for the CDR3 is TGTGCCAGCAGGGACCAGGGTTTTAACACTGAAGCTTTCTTT. It translates to CASRDQGFNTEAFF. V gene TRBV6-5 combines with J gene TRBJ1-1; TRBD1 is a possible D gene (5 bases). This CDR3 has 14 amino acids. Trimming cost V 6 bases and J 2 bases, with 13 bases left between them. Germline-derived CDR1 and CDR2 are MNHEY and SVGAGI.

The rearrangement links TRBV6-5 to TRBJ1-1; 8 bases line up with TRBD1. Per the germline V gene, CDR1 is MNHEY and CDR2 is SVGAGI. The CDR3 spans 14 residues. V lost 7 bases to trimming and J lost 4 bases; unmatched junction nucleotides: 8. The CDR3 spells CASIGQGDGTEAFF. The CDR3 coding sequence is TGTGCCAGCATCGGACAGGGTGACGGCACTGAAGCTTTCTTT.

The CDR3 spells CASSPGDRVREKLFF. The CDR3 DNA follows: TGTGCCAGCTCACCCGGGGACAGGGTCCGCGAAAAACTGTTTTTT. The chain combines TRBV18 with TRBJ1-4; 9 bases are a match to TRBD1. This CDR3 is 15 amino acids long. J lost 8 bases, V lost 3 bases, and 7 bases had no gene match. Germline CDR1 is KGHSH and CDR2 is LQKENI.

The chain is built from TRBV7-9 and TRBJ2-7, with TRBD1 matching over 12 bases. Trimming removed 5 bases from V and 1 base from J; junction bases left unmatched: 6. The germline V gene encodes CDR1 SEHNR and CDR2 FQNEAQ (reference sequence). This CDR3 region has 16 residues. CDR3 loop: CASSAGTGGPSYEQYF. CDR3 in DNA: TGTGCCAGCAGCGCCGGGACAGGGGGCCCTTCCTACGAGCAGTACTTC.

The J gene is TRBJ1-1, the V gene TRBV28; D remains unclear. Deletions cut 2 bases from V and 3 bases from J, with 13 bases between. The CDR3 sequence is 15 residues long. Germline V CDR1 and CDR2: MDHEN, SYDVKM. The CDR3 coding sequence is TGTGCCAGCAGTTTAATGGGGTCTTCGCACACTGAAGCTTTCTTT. It encodes CASSLMGSSHTEAFF. The variable domain in full, with the rest retrieved from reference TRBV28 and TRBJ1-1, is DVKVTQSSRYLVKRTGEKVFLECVQDMDHENMFWYRQDPGLGLRLIYFSYDVKMKEKGDIPEGYSVSREKKERFSLILESASTNQTSMYLCASSLMGSSHTEAFFGQGTRLTVV.

The rearrangement uses TRBV18 and TRBJ1-2; 8 positions match TRBD1. The CDR3 runs 11 residues. Trimming cost V 5 bases and J 7 bases; bases outside gene matches: 0. Germline V lookup: CDR1 KGHSH, CDR2 LQKENI. As DNA, the CDR3 is TGTGCCAGCTCAGGACAGGGTGGCTACACCTTC. This encodes CASSGQGGYTF. The whole variable domain, remainder taken from reference TRBV18 and TRBJ1-2, is NAGVMQNPRHLVRRRGQEARLRCSPMKGHSHVYWYRQLPEEGLKFMVYLQKENIIDESGMPKERFSAEFPKEGPSILRIQQVVRGDSAAYFCASSGQGGYTFGSGTRLTVV.

The V gene is TRBV5-6, the J gene TRBJ1-1, with D unclear. The CDR3 covers 13 residues. V lost 0 bases and J 11 bases, leaving 14 bases between the germline ends. Germline CDR1 is SGHDT and CDR2 is YYEEEE. Here the CDR3 DNA reads TGTGCCAGCAGCTTGGAACGGCGGCCCCGCGCTTTCTTT. It translates to CASSLERRPRAFF.

The chain employs TRBV6-5 and TRBJ1-5, with a possible D match to TRBD1 (5 bases). V gave up 6 bases and J gave up 1 base, with 10 bases separating them. This CDR3 is built from 14 residues. Germline V gene lookup returns CDR1 MNHEY and CDR2 SVGAGI. The CDR3 loop is CASSEQESNQPQHF. The CDR3 nucleotides are TGTGCCAGCAGCGAACAGGAGAGCAATCAGCCCCAGCATTTT.

V and J are TRBV5-5 and TRBJ1-2; 7 bases map to TRBD1. The CDR3 has 13 amino acids. J was trimmed by 2 bases and V by 4 bases; bases with no gene match: 2. Germline V gives CDR1 SGHKS, CDR2 YYEKEE (reference sequence). CDR3 DNA: TGTGCCAGCAGCCGGACAGGCAACTATGGCTACACCTTC. It codes for CASSRTGNYGYTF.

The chain has TRBV5-4 and TRBJ2-5, with TRBD1 matching 8 bases. This CDR3 spans 13 amino acids. The germline V gene has CDR1 SGHNT and CDR2 YYREEE (reference sequence). V shed 3 bases and J 5 bases; nucleotides not matched to a gene: 3. CDR3 sequence reads: CASSSDRVETQYF. CDR3 DNA: TGTGCCAGCAGCTCGGACAGGGTGGAGACCCAGTACTTC.

This chain uses TRBV29-1 with TRBJ1-1; 8 bases fit TRBD1. Germline lookup yields CDR1 SQVTM and CDR2 ANQGSEA. V lost 2 bases to trimming and J lost 2 bases; unmatched junction nucleotides: 1. The CDR3 sequence is 13 residues long. Here the CDR3 reads CSVEQGANTEAFF. The CDR3 DNA reads TGCAGCGTTGAACAGGGGGCCAACACTGAAGCTTTCTTT.

V and J are TRBV6-5 and TRBJ2-5; the match to TRBD1 covers 11 bases. Per germline, CDR1 MNHEY and CDR2 SVGAGI. Trimming at V came to 6 bases and at J to 7 bases, leaving 1 base not matched to a gene. This CDR3 has 12 amino acids. This chain's CDR3 is CASRGQGGTQYF. In DNA form, the CDR3 reads TGTGCCAGCAGGGGACAGGGGGGGACCCAGTACTTC.

This chain uses TRBV7-9 with TRBJ1-2; no reliable D call. V dropped 1 base and J dropped 7 bases, with 4 bases sitting between them. CDR1 is SEHNR and CDR2 is FQNEAQ in the germline V gene (reference sequence). The CDR3 extends over 11 amino acids. CDR3 in amino acids: CASSLEGGYTF. The CDR3, as DNA: TGTGCCAGCAGCTTAGAGGGTGGCTACACCTTC.

The chain uses TRBV28 and TRBJ1-5; D possibly corresponds to TRBD1 (5 bases). With 4 bases removed from V and 4 bases from J, the gap between germline ends came to 8 bases. Germline V gives CDR1 MDHEN, CDR2 SYDVKM. The CDR3 is 13 amino acids. The CDR3 reads CASSSPGNQPQHF. Written as DNA, the CDR3 is TGTGCCAGCAGTTCCCCAGGGAATCAGCCCCAGCATTTT.

V is TRBV27 and J is TRBJ1-2, with D uncertain. This CDR3 has 13 amino acids. Germline CDR1 and CDR2: MNHEY and SMNVEV (reference sequence). Trimming pared 5 bases from V and 0 bases from J, leaving 7 bases between. The chain's CDR3 is CASSPDTNYGYTF. The CDR3 region has the DNA TGTGCCAGCAGTCCCGACACTAACTATGGCTACACCTTC.